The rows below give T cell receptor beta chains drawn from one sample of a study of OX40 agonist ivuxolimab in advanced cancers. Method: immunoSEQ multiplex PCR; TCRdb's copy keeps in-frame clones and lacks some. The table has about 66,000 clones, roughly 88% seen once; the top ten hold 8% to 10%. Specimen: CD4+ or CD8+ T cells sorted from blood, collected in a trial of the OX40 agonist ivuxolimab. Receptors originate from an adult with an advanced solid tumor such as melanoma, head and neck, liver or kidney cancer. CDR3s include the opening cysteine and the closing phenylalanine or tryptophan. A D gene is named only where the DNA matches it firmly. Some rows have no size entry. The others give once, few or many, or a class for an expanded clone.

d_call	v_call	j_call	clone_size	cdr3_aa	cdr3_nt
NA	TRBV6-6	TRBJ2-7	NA	CASSRSDSYEQYF	TGTGCCAGCAGCCGATCGGACTCCTACGAGCAGTACTTC
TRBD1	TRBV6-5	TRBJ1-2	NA	CASSIDRGGGGYTF	TGTGCCAGCAGCATCGACAGGGGAGGTGGTGGCTACACCTTC
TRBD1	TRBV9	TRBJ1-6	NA	CASSDGTGVNSYNSPLHF	TGTGCCAGCAGCGATGGGACAGGGGTGAACTCCTATAATTCACCCCTCCACTTT
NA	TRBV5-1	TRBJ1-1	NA	CASSLRGDTEAFF	TGCGCCAGCAGCTTGAGGGGGGACACTGAAGCTTTCTTT
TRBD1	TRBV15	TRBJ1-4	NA	CATSRTGTENEKLFF	TGTGCCACCAGCAGAACCGGGACAGAGAATGAAAAACTGTTTTTT
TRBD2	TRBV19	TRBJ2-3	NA	CASSLRLANTDTQYF	TGTGCCAGTAGTCTCCGACTAGCTAACACAGATACGCAGTATTTT
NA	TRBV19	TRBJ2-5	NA	CASSGGLGVSAETQYF	TGTGCCAGTAGTGGGGGATTGGGCGTAAGTGCGGAGACCCAGTACTTC
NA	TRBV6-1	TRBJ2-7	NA	CASTRGSDLGEQYF	TGTGCCAGCACCCGAGGAAGCGATCTTGGGGAGCAGTACTTC
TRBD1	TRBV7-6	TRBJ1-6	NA	CASSSHLDRGVSPLHF	TGTGCCAGCAGCTCCCACCTCGACAGGGGAGTTTCACCCCTCCACTTT
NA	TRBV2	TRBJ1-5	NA	CASSELGGGQPQHF	TGTGCCAGCAGTGAACTTGGTGGCGGTCAGCCCCAGCATTTT
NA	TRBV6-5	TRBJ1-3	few	CASSPSGNTIYF	TGTGCCAGCAGCCCCTCTGGAAACACCATATATTTT
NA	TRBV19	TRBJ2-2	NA	CASSIEGINTGELFF	TGTGCCAGTAGTATAGAAGGGATCAACACCGGGGAGCTGTTTTTT
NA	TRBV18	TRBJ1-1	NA	CASSPTAMNTEAFF	TGTGCCAGCTCACCGACAGCGATGAACACTGAAGCTTTCTTT
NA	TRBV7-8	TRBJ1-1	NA	CASRKAGVNTEAFF	TGTGCCAGCCGAAAAGCGGGGGTGAACACTGAAGCTTTCTTT
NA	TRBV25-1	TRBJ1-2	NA	CASSGSQAGYGYTF	TGTGCCAGCAGTGGTAGCCAGGCGGGCTATGGCTACACCTTC
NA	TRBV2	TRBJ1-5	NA	CATGQPDQPQHF	TGTGCCACAGGACAGCCAGATCAGCCCCAGCATTTT
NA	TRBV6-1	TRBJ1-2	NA	CASSVGGFYYGYTF	TGTGCCAGCAGTGTCGGGGGCTTCTACTATGGCTACACCTTC
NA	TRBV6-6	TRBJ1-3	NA	CASTLGGFSGNTIYF	TGTGCCAGCACCCTTGGGGGATTCTCTGGAAACACCATATATTTT
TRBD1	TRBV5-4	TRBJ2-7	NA	CASSNKGQAYYEQYF	TGTGCCAGCAGTAATAAGGGACAGGCCTACTACGAGCAGTACTTC
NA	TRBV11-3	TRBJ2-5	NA	CASSSEGGLVLKTQYF	TGTGCCAGCAGCTCCGAAGGGGGACTGGTTCTTAAGACCCAGTACTTC
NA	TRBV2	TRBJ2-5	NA	CASSAPGRGTQETQYF	TGTGCCAGCAGCGCCCCGGGGAGGGGGACCCAAGAGACCCAGTACTTC
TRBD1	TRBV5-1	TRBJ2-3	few	CASSTGQGSTDTQYF	TGCGCCAGCAGCACTGGACAGGGGAGCACAGATACGCAGTATTTT
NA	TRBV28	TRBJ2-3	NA	CASSFIRQYLTDTQYF	TGTGCCAGCAGCTTCATTCGGCAGTACCTCACAGATACGCAGTATTTT
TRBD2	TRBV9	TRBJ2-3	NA	CASSPSGGLTDTQYF	TGTGCCAGCAGCCCTTCGGGGGGACTCACAGATACGCAGTATTTT
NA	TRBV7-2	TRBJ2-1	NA	CASSFLIQEQFF	TGTGCCAGCAGCTTCCTTATCCAGGAGCAGTTCTTC
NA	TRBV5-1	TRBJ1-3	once	CASSTGTLSGNTIYF	TGCGCCAGCAGCACCGGGACATTATCTGGAAACACCATATATTTT
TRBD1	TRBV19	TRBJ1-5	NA	CASSITGDQPQHF	TGTGCCAGTAGTATTACAGGGGATCAGCCCCAGCATTTT
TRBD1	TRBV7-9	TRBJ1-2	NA	CASSSSGRDSAPNYGYTF	TGTGCCAGCAGCTCCTCGGGAAGGGACAGCGCTCCTAACTATGGCTACACCTTC